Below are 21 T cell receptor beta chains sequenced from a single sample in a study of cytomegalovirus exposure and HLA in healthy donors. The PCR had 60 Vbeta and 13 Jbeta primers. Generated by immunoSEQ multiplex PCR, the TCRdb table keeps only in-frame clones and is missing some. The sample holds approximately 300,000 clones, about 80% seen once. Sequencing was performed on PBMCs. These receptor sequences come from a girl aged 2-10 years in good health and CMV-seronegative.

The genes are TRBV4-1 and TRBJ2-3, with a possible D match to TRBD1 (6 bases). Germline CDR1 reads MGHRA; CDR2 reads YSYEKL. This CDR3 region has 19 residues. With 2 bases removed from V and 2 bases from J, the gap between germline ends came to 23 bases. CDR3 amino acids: CASSQFGVSTGIITDTQYF. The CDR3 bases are TGCGCCAGCAGCCAATTCGGGGTCTCGACAGGTATCATCACAGATACGCAGTATTTT.

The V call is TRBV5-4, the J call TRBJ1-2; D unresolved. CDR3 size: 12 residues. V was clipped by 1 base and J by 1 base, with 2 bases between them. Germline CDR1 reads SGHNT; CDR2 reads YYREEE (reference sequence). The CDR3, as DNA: TGTGCCAGCAGCTTGTATAACTATGGCTACACCTTC. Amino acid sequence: CASSLYNYGYTF.

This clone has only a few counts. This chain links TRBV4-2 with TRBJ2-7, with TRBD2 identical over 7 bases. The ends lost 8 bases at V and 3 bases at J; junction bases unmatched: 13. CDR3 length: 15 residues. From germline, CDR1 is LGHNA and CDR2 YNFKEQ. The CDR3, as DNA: TGTGCCAGCGGTCGACCGGCGGGAGACCTCTACGAGCAGTACTTC. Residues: CASGRPAGDLYEQYF.

The CDR3 nucleotides read TGTGCCAGCAAAGATAGCACTCGGGGGTACAATGAGCAGTTCTTC. This codes for CASKDSTRGYNEQFF. The J gene is TRBJ2-1, the V gene TRBV5-4; D might be TRBD2 (6 bases). V was shortened by 6 bases and J by 4 bases, with 17 bases between the two germline ends. The CDR3 runs 15 residues. Germline CDR1 reads SGHNT; CDR2 reads YYREEE (reference sequence). The full variable domain, completed using reference TRBV5-4 and TRBJ2-1, is ETGVTQSPTHLIKTRGQQVTLRCSSQSGHNTVSWYQQALGQGPQFIFQYYREEENGRGNFPPRFSGLQFPNYSSELNVNALELDDSALYLCASKDSTRGYNEQFFGPGTRLTVL.

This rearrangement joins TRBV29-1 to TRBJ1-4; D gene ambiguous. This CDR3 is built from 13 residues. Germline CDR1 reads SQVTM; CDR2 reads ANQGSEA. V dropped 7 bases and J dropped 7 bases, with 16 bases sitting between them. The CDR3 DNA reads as TGCAGCGCTCGACCGGGTGTTGGTGAAAAACTGTTTTTT. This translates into CSARPGVGEKLFF.

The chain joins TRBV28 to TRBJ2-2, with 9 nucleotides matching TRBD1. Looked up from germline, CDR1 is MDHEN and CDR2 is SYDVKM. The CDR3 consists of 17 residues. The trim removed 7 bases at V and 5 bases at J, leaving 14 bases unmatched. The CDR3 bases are TGTGCCAGCATCCCATGGGGGACAGGGTTGTGGACCGGGGAGCTGTTTTTT. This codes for CASIPWGTGLWTGELFF.

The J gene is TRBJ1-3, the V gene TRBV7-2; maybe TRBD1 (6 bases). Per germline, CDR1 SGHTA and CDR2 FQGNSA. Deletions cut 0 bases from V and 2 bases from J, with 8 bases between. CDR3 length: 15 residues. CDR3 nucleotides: TGTGCCAGCAGCTTAGCTTCAGGGGCTGGAAACACCATATATTTT. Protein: CASSLASGAGNTIYF.

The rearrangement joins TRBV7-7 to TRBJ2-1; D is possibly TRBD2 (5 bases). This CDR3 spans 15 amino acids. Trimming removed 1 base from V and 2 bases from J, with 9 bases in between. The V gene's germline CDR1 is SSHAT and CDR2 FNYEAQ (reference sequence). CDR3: CASSLEPAAYNEQFF. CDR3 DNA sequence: TGTGCCAGCAGCTTAGAGCCAGCGGCCTACAATGAGCAGTTCTTC.

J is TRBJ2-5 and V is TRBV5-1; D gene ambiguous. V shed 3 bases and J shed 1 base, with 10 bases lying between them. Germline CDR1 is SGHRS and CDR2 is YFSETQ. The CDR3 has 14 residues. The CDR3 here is CASSSRAVQETQYF. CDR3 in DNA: TGCGCCAGCAGCTCGCGCGCCGTCCAAGAGACCCAGTACTTC.

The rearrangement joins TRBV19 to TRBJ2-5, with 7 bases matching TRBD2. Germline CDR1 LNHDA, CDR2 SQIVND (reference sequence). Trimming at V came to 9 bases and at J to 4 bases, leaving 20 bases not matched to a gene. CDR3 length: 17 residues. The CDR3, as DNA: TGTGCCAGACGCCCCCGGGACTACGCCCCTAGGCGAGAGACCCAGTACTTC. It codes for CARRPRDYAPRRETQYF. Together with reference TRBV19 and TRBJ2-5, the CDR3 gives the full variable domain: DGGITQSPKYLFRKEGQNVTLSCEQNLNHDAMYWYRQDPGQGLRLIYYSQIVNDFQKGDIAEGYSVSREKKESFPLTVTSAQKNPTAFYLCARRPRDYAPRRETQYFGPGTRLLVL.

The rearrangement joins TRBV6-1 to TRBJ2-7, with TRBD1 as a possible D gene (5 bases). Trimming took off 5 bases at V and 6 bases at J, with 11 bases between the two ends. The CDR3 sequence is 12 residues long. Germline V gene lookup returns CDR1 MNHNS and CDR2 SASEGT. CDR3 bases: TGTGCCAGCAGTAGGGGTGTTGGCGAGCAGTACTTC. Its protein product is CASSRGVGEQYF.

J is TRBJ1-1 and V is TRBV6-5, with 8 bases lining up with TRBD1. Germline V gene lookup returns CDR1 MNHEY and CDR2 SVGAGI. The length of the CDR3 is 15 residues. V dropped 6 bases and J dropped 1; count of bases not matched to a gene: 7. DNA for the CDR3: TGTGCCAGCAGCCAAATGGACAGGGCGAACACTGAAGCTTTCTTT. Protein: CASSQMDRANTEAFF.

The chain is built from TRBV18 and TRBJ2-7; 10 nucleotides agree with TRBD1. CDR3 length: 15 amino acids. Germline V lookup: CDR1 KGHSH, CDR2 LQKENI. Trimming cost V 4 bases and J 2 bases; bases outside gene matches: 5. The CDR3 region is CASSQGQGEAYEQYF. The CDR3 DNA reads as TGTGCCAGCTCACAAGGACAGGGGGAGGCCTACGAGCAGTACTTC. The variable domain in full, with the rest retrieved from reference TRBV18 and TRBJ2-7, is NAGVMQNPRHLVRRRGQEARLRCSPMKGHSHVYWYRQLPEEGLKFMVYLQKENIIDESGMPKERFSAEFPKEGPSILRIQQVVRGDSAAYFCASSQGQGEAYEQYFGPGTRLTVT.

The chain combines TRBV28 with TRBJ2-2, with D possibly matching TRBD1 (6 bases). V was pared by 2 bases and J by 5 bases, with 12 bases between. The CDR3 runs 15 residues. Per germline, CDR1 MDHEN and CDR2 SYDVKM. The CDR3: CASSLRTVKTGELFF. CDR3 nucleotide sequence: TGTGCCAGCAGTTTACGGACAGTCAAAACCGGGGAGCTGTTTTTT.

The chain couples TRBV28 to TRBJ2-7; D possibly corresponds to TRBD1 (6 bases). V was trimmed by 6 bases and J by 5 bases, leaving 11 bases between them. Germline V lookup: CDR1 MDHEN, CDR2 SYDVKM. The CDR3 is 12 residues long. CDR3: CASSLGGDEQYF. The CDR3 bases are TGTGCCAGCAGCCTAGGGGGAGACGAGCAGTACTTC. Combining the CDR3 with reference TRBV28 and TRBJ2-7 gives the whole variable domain DVKVTQSSRYLVKRTGEKVFLECVQDMDHENMFWYRQDPGLGLRLIYFSYDVKMKEKGDIPEGYSVSREKKERFSLILESASTNQTSMYLCASSLGGDEQYFGPGTRLTVT.

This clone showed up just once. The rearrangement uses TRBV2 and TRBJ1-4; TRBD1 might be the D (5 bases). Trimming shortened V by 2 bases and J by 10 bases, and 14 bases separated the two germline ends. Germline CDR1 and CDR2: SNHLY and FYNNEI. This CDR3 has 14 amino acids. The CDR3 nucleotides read TGTGCCAGCAGTGAATCTCTGGCGGGGGGAAAACTGTTTTTT. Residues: CASSESLAGGKLFF.

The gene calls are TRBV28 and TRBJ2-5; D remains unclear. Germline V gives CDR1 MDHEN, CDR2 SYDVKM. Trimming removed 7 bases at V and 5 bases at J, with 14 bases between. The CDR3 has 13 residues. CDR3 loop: CASNGPARETQYF. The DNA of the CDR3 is TGTGCCAGCAACGGCCCTGCCAGGGAGACCCAGTACTTC.

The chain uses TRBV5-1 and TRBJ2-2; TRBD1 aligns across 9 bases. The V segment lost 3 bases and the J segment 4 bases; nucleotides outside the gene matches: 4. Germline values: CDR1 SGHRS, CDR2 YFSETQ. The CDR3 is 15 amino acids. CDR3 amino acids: CASSSGQGPTGELFF. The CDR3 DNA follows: TGCGCCAGCAGCTCCGGACAGGGGCCCACCGGGGAGCTGTTTTTT.

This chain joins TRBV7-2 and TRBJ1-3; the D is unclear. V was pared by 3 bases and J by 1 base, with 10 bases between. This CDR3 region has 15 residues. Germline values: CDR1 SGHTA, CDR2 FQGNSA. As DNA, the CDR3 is TGTGCCAGCAGCTTTTCGACCAGGTCTGGAAACACCATATATTTT. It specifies CASSFSTRSGNTIYF. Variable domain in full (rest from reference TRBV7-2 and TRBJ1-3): GAGVSQSPSNKVTEKGKDVELRCDPISGHTALYWYRQSLGQGLEFLIYFQGNSAPDKSGLPSDRFSAERTGGSVSTLTIQRTQQEDSAVYLCASSFSTRSGNTIYFGEGSWLTVV.

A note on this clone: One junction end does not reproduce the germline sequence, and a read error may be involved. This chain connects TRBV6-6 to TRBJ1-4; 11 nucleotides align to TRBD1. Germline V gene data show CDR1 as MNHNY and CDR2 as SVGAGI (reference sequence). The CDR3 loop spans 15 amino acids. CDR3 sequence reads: CASTFGQGANEKLFF. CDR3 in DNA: TGTGCCAGCACCTTCGGACAGGGGGCTAACGAAAAACTGTTTTTT.

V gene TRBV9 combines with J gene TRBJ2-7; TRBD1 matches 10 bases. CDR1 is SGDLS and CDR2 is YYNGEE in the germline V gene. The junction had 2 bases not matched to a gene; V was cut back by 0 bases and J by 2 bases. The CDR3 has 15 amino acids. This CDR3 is CASSVAGQGPYEQYF. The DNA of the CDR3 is TGTGCCAGCAGCGTAGCGGGACAGGGGCCCTACGAGCAGTACTTC. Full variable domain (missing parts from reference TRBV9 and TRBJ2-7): DSGVTQTPKHLITATGQRVTLRCSPRSGDLSVYWYQQSLDQGLQFLIQYYNGEERAKGNILERFSAQQFPDLHSELNLSSLELGDSALYFCASSVAGQGPYEQYFGPGTRLTVT.